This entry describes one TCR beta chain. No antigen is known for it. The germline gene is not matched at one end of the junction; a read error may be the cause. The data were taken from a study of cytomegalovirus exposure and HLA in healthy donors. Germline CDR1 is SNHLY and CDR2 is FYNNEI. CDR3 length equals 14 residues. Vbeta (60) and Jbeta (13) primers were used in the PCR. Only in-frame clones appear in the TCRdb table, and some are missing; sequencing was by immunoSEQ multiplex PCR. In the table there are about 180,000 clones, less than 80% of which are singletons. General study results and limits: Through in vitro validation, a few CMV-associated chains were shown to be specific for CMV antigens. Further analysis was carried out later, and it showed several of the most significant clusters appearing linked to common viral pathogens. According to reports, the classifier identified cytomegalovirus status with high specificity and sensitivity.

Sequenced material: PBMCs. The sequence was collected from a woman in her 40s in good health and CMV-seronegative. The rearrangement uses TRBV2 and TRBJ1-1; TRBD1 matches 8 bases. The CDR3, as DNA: TGTGCCAGCAGAACAGGGGGAGTCGGCACTGAAACTTTCTTT. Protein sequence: CASRTGGVGTETFF.